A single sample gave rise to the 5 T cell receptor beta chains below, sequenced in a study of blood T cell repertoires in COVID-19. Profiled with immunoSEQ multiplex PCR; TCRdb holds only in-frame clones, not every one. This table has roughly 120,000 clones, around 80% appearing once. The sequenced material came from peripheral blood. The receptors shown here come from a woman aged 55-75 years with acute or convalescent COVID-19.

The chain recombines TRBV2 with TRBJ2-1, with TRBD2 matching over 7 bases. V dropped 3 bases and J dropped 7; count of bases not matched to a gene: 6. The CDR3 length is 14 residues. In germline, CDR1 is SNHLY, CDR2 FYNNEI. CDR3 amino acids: CASSDRASGNEQFF. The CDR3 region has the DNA TGTGCCAGCAGTGATCGGGCTAGCGGTAATGAGCAGTTCTTC.

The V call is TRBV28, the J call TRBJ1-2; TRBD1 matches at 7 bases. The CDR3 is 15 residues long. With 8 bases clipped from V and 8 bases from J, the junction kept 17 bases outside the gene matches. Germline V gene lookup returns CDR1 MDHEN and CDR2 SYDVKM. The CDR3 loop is CASASSPEGAQGYTF. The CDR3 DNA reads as TGTGCCAGCGCATCCAGCCCCGAGGGGGCACAAGGCTACACCTTC.

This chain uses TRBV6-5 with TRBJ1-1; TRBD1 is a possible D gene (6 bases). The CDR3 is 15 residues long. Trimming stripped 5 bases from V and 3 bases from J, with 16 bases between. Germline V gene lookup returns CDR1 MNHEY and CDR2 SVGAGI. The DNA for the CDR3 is TGTGCCAGCAGTAGCGGGGGGGGCATGGACACTGAAGCTTTCTTT. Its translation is CASSSGGGMDTEAFF.

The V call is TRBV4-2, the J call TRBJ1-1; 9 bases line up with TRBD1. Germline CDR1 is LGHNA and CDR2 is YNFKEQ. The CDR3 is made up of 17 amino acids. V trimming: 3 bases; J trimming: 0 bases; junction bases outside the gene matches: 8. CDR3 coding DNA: TGTGCCAGCAGCCAGCACCTGGGACAGGGTCTGAACACTGAAGCTTTCTTT. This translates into CASSQHLGQGLNTEAFF.

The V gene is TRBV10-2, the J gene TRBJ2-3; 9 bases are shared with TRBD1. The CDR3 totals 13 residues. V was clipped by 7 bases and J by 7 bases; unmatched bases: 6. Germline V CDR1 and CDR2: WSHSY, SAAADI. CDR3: CASKTGGGNTQYF. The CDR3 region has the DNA TGCGCCAGCAAGACAGGGGGGGGGAATACGCAGTATTTT.